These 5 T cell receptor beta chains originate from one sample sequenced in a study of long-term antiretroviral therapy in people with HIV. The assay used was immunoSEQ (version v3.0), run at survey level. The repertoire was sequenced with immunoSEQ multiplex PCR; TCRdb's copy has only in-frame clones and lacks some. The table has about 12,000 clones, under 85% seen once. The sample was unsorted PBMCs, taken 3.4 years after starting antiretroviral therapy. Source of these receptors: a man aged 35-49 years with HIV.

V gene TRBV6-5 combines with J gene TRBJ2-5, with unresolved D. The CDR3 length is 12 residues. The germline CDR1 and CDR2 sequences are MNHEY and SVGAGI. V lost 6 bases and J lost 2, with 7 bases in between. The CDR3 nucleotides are TGTGCCAGCAGCAAGCGACAAGAGACCCAGTACTTC. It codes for CASSKRQETQYF.

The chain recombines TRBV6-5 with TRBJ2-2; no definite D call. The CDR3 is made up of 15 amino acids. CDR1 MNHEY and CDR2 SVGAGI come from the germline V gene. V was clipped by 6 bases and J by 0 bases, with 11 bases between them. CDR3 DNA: TGTGCCAGCAGCCCATTCGTAACGAACACCGGGGAGCTGTTTTTT. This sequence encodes CASSPFVTNTGELFF.

The CDR3 bases are TGTGCCAGCAGTACGTCAGGGGGCTTTAGCAATCAGCCCCAGCATTTT. This sequence encodes CASSTSGGFSNQPQHF. The V call is TRBV6-6, the J call TRBJ1-5, with 8 bases that match TRBD1. Germline values: CDR1 MNHNY, CDR2 SVGAGI (reference sequence). The CDR3 has 16 amino acids. V lost 5 bases, J lost 0 bases, and 6 bases stayed unmatched.

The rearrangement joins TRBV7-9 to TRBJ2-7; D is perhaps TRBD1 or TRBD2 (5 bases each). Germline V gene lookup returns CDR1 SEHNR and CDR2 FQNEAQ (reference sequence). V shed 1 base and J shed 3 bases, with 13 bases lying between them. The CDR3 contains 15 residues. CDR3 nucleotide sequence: TGTGCCAGCAGCTTAGTATGGGACGGGAACTACGAGCAGTACTTC. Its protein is CASSLVWDGNYEQYF.

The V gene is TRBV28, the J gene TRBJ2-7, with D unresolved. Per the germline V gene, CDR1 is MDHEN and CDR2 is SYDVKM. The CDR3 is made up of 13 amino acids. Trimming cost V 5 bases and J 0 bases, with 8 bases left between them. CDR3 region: CASSAAASYEQYF. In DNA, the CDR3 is TGTGCCAGCAGTGCTGCCGCCTCCTACGAGCAGTACTTC.